The subject of this entry is one TCR beta chain. Germline V gives CDR1 LNHDA, CDR2 SQIVND (reference sequence). CDR3 length equals 13 residues. The germline V and J ends were trimmed by 6 bases and 4 bases, with 10 bases remaining between them. The data stem from a study of cytomegalovirus exposure and HLA in healthy donors. Primers included in the PCR were 60 Vbeta and 13 Jbeta primers. Here immunoSEQ multiplex PCR was the method, and the copy in TCRdb shows in-frame clones only, minus some. The table lists more than 80,000 clones, around nine tenths of them singletons. The specimen sequenced was PBMCs. The clonotype originates from a man aged 30 to 45 in good health and CMV-seropositive. This chain connects TRBV19 to TRBJ1-5; D gene unclear. CDR3 coding DNA: TGTGCCAGTAGAGACACCAGAAATCAGCCCCAGCATTTT. Residues: CASRDTRNQPQHF.